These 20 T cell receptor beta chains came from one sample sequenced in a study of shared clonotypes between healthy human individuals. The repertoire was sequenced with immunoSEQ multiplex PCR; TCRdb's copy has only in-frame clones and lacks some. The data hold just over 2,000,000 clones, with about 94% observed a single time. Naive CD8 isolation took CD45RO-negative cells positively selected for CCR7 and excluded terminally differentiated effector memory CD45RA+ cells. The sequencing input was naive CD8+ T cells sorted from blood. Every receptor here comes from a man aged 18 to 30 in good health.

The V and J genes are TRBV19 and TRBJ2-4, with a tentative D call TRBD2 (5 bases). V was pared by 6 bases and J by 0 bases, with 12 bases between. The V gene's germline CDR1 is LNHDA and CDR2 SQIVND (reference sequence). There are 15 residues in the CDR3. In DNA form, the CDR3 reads TGTGCCAGTAGCCCGGGGTCCTTAGCCAAAAACATTCAGTACTTC. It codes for CASSPGSLAKNIQYF.

The CDR3 loop is CASSEAGVRSDATNEKLFF. The CDR3 coding sequence is TGTGCCAGCAGTGAGGCGGGAGTACGGTCCGATGCAACTAATGAAAAACTGTTTTTT. This chain uses TRBV2 with TRBJ1-4, with unresolved D. The CDR3 has 19 amino acids. V lost 3 bases and J lost 0, with 20 bases in between. CDR1 and CDR2 from the germline V gene are SNHLY and FYNNEI.

CDR3: CASSLASRESFYNEQFF. CDR3 DNA sequence: TGCGCCAGCAGCTTGGCGTCTAGGGAGTCTTTTTACAATGAGCAGTTCTTC. This chain joins TRBV5-1 and TRBJ2-1, with D perhaps TRBD2 (5 bases). The germline gives CDR1 SGHRS, CDR2 YFSETQ. V was pared by 0 bases and J by 4 bases, with 17 bases between. The length of the CDR3 is 17 residues.

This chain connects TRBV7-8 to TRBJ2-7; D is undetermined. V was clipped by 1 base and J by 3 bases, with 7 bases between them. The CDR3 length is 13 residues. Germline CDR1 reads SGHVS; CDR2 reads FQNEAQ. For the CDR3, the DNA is TGTGCCAGCAGCTTAGTAGAACACTACGAGCAGTACTTC. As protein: CASSLVEHYEQYF.

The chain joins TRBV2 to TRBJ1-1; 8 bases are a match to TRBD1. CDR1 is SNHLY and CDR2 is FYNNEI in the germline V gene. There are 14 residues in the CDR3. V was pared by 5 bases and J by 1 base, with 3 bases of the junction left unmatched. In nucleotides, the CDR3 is TGTGCCAGCAGTTCGGACAGGGAGAACACTGAAGCTTTCTTT. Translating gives CASSSDRENTEAFF.

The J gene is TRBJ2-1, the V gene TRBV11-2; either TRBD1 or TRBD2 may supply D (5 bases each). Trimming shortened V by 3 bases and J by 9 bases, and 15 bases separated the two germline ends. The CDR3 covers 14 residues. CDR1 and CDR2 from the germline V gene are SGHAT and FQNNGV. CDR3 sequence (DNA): TGTGCCAGCAGCTTTGGGGACGAAAGGAGTGAGCAGTTCTTC. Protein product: CASSFGDERSEQFF.

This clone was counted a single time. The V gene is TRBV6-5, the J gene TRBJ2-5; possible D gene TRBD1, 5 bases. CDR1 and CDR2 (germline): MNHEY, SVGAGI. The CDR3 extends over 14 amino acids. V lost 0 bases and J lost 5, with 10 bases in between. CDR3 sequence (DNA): TGTGCCAGCAGTTACTCGGTAGGGGCTGAGACCCAGTACTTC. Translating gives CASSYSVGAETQYF.

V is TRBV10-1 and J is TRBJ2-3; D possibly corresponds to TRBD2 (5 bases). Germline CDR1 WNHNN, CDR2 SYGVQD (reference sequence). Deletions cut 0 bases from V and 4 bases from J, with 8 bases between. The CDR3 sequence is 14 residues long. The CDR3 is CASSESGAADTQYF. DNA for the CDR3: TGCGCCAGCAGTGAGTCGGGAGCCGCAGATACGCAGTATTTT.

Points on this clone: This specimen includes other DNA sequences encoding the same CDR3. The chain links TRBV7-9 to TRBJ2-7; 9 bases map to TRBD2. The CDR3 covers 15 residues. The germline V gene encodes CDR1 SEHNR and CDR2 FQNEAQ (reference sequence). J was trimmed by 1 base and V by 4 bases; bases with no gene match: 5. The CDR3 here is CASSSLAGGSYEQYF. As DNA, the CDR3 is TGTGCCAGCAGCTCCCTCGCGGGGGGGTCCTACGAGCAGTACTTC. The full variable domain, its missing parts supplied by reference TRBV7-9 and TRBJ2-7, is DTGVSQNPRHKITKRGQNVTFRCDPISEHNRLYWYRQTLGQGPEFLTYFQNEAQLEKSRLLSDRFSAERPKGSFSTLEIQRTEQGDSAMYLCASSSLAGGSYEQYFGPGTRLTVT.

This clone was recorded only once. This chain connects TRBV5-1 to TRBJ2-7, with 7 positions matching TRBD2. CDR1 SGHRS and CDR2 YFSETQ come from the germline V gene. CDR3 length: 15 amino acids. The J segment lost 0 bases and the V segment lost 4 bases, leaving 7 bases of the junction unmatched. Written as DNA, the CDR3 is TGCGCCAGCAGCCGCAGACTAGCAGACTCCTACGAGCAGTACTTC. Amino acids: CASSRRLADSYEQYF.

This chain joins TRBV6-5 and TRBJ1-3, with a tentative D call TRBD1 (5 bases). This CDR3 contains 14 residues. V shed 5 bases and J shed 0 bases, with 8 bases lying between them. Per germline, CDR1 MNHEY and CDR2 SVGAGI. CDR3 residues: CASSLQVSGNTIYF. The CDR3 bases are TGTGCCAGCAGTCTACAGGTCTCTGGAAACACCATATATTTT.

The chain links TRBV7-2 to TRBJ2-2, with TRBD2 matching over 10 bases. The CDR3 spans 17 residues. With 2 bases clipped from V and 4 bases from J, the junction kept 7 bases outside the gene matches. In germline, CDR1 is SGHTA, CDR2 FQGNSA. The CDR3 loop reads CASSLIGLAELTGELFF. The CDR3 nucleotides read TGTGCCAGCAGCTTAATCGGACTAGCGGAACTCACCGGGGAGCTGTTTTTT.

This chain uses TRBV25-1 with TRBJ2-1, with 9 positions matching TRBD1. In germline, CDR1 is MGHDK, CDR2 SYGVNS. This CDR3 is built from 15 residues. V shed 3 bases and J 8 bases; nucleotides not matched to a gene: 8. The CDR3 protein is CASSDPGTGYDEQFF. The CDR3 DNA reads TGTGCCAGCAGTGATCCTGGGACAGGGTACGATGAGCAGTTCTTC.

The CDR3 nucleotides are TGTGCCAGCACCGTAGCTGGGACAGATAAGTACTTC. Protein sequence: CASTVAGTDKYF. The chain links TRBV28 to TRBJ2-5; 7 bases fit TRBD1. The CDR3 length is 12 residues. Per the germline V gene, CDR1 is MDHEN and CDR2 is SYDVKM. The ends lost 7 bases at V and 12 bases at J; junction bases unmatched: 11. Complete variable domain (other parts from reference TRBV28 and TRBJ2-5): DVKVTQSSRYLVKRTGEKVFLECVQDMDHENMFWYRQDPGLGLRLIYFSYDVKMKEKGDIPEGYSVSREKKERFSLILESASTNQTSMYLCASTVAGTDKYFGPGTRLLVL.

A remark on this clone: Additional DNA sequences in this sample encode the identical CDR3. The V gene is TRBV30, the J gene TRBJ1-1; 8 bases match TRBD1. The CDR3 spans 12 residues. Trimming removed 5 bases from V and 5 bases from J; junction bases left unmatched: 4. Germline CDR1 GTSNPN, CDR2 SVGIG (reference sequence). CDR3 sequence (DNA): TGTGCCTGGGGACAGGGAGGGACTGAAGCTTTCTTT. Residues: CAWGQGGTEAFF. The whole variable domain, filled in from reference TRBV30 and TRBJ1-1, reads SQTIHQWPATLVQPVGSPLSLECTVEGTSNPNLYWYRQAAGRGLQLLFYSVGIGQISSEVPQNLSASRPQDRQFILSSKKLLLSDSGFYLCAWGQGGTEAFFGQGTRLTVV.

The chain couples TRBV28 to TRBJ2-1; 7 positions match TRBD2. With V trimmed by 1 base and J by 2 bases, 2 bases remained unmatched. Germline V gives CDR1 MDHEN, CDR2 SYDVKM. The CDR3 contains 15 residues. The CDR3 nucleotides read TGTGCCAGCAGTTTATCGCGGGAGCCCTACAATGAGCAGTTCTTC. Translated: CASSLSREPYNEQFF.

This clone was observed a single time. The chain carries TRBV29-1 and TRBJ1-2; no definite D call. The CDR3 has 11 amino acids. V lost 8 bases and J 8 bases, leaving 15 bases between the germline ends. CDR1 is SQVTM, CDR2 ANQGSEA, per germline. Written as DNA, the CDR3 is TGCAGCAGCGTCGGGCAATACGGCTACACCTTC. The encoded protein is CSSVGQYGYTF.

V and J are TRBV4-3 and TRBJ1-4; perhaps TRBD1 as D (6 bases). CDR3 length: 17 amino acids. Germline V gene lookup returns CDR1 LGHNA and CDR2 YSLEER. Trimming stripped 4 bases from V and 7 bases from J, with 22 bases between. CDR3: CASSLDRFPQGSEKLFF. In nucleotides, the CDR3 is TGCGCCAGCAGCCTCGACAGGTTTCCGCAAGGTAGTGAAAAACTGTTTTTT.

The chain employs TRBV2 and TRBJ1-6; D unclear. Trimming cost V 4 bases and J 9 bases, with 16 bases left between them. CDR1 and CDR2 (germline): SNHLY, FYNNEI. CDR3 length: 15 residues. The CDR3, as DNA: TGTGCCAGCAGTGCCCCGGCCGCGGCTTTTTCACCCCTCCACTTT. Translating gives CASSAPAAAFSPLHF. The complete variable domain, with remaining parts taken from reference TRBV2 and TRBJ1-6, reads EPEVTQTPSHQVTQMGQEVILRCVPISNHLYFYWYRQILGQKVEFLVSFYNNEISEKSEIFDDQFSVERPDGSNFTLKIRSTKLEDSAMYFCASSAPAAAFSPLHFGNGTRLTVT.

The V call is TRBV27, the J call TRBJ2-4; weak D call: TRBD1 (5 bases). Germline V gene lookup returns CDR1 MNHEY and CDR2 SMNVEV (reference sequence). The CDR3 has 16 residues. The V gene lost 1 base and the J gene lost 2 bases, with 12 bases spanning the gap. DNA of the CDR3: TGTGCCAGCAGTTTATTGGCAGGGAATCCCAAAAACATTCAGTACTTC. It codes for CASSLLAGNPKNIQYF.